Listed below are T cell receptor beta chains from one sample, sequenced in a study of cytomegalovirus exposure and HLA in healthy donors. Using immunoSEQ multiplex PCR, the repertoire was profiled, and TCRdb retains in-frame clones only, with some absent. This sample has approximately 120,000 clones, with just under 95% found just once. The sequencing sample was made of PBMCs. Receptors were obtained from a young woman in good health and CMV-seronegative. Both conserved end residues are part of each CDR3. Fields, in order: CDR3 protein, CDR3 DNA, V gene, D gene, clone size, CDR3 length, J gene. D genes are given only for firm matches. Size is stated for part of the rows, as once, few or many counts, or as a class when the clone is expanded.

CDR3 protein: CASRDSQFFGGELFF; CDR3 DNA: TGTGCCAGCCGGGACTCCCAATTTTTTGGCGGGGAGCTGTTTTTT; V gene: TRBV6-1; D gene: .; clone size: .; CDR3 length: 15; J gene: TRBJ2-2
CDR3 protein: CASSMLGQGNTEAFF; CDR3 DNA: TGCGCCAGCAGCATGCTCGGACAGGGAAACACTGAAGCTTTCTTT; V gene: TRBV5-1; D gene: TRBD1; clone size: .; CDR3 length: 15; J gene: TRBJ1-1
CDR3 protein: CASSVRQVNYNEQFF; CDR3 DNA: TGTGCCAGCAGCGTCCGACAGGTCAACTACAATGAGCAGTTCTTC; V gene: TRBV9; D gene: .; clone size: .; CDR3 length: 15; J gene: TRBJ2-1
CDR3 protein: CASSVAGASYEQYF; CDR3 DNA: TGCGCCAGCAGCGTCGCAGGGGCCTCCTACGAGCAGTACTTC; V gene: TRBV5-1; D gene: .; clone size: .; CDR3 length: 14; J gene: TRBJ2-7
CDR3 protein: CASTLAGTGELFF; CDR3 DNA: TGTGCCAGCACCTTGGCGGGGACCGGGGAGCTGTTTTTT; V gene: TRBV7-9; D gene: .; clone size: .; CDR3 length: 13; J gene: TRBJ2-2
CDR3 protein: CATSSTSGGEQFF; CDR3 DNA: TGTGCCACCAGCTCGACTAGCGGGGGGGAGCAGTTCTTC; V gene: TRBV15; D gene: TRBD2; clone size: .; CDR3 length: 13; J gene: TRBJ2-1
CDR3 protein: CASSLGYGGAGTEPQHF; CDR3 DNA: TGTGCCAGCAGCTTAGGTTATGGGGGCGCCGGAACGGAGCCCCAGCATTTT; V gene: TRBV7-9; D gene: .; clone size: .; CDR3 length: 17; J gene: TRBJ1-5
CDR3 protein: CASSFVGETGELFF; CDR3 DNA: TGTGCCAGCAGTTTTGTCGGGGAGACCGGGGAGCTGTTTTTT; V gene: TRBV27; D gene: .; clone size: .; CDR3 length: 14; J gene: TRBJ2-2
CDR3 protein: CASSGTTNYGYTF; CDR3 DNA: TGTGCCAGCAGCGGTACTACTAACTATGGCTACACCTTC; V gene: TRBV11-2; D gene: .; clone size: .; CDR3 length: 13; J gene: TRBJ1-2
CDR3 protein: CASSYSYVRGTGELFF; CDR3 DNA: TGTGCCAGCAGTTACTCGTATGTCAGGGGCACCGGGGAGCTGTTTTTT; V gene: TRBV6-5; D gene: .; clone size: .; CDR3 length: 16; J gene: TRBJ2-2
CDR3 protein: CASSAGQGGGYTF; CDR3 DNA: TGCGCCAGCAGCGCGGGACAGGGTGGTGGCTACACCTTC; V gene: TRBV5-1; D gene: TRBD1; clone size: .; CDR3 length: 13; J gene: TRBJ1-2
CDR3 protein: CASSLVLAAETQYF; CDR3 DNA: TGTGCCAGCAGCTTAGTACTGGCGGCTGAGACCCAGTACTTC; V gene: TRBV7-7; D gene: .; clone size: .; CDR3 length: 14; J gene: TRBJ2-5
CDR3 protein: CAWRSYMGVYNEQFF; CDR3 DNA: TGTGCCTGGAGATCTTACATGGGAGTCTACAATGAGCAGTTCTTC; V gene: TRBV30; D gene: .; clone size: .; CDR3 length: 15; J gene: TRBJ2-1
CDR3 protein: CASSPTGATNEKLFF; CDR3 DNA: TGTGCCAGCAGCCCGACAGGAGCAACTAATGAAAAACTGTTTTTT; V gene: TRBV7-9; D gene: .; clone size: .; CDR3 length: 15; J gene: TRBJ1-4
CDR3 protein: CASSLAGQRSGNTEAFF; CDR3 DNA: TGCGCCAGCAGCTTGGCGGGACAGCGATCCGGTAACACTGAAGCTTTCTTT; V gene: TRBV5-1; D gene: TRBD1; clone size: .; CDR3 length: 17; J gene: TRBJ1-1
CDR3 protein: CASSHRGSSGEQYF; CDR3 DNA: TGTGCCAGCAGTCACAGGGGGAGTTCGGGAGAGCAGTACTTC; V gene: TRBV27; D gene: TRBD1; clone size: .; CDR3 length: 14; J gene: TRBJ2-7
CDR3 protein: CASSEAIGQGAYNEQFF; CDR3 DNA: TGTGCCAGCAGTGAAGCTATCGGTCAGGGGGCCTACAATGAGCAGTTCTTC; V gene: TRBV6-1; D gene: TRBD1; clone size: .; CDR3 length: 17; J gene: TRBJ2-1
CDR3 protein: CASSESGLAGNEQFF; CDR3 DNA: TGTGCCAGCAGTGAGAGCGGACTAGCCGGCAATGAGCAGTTCTTC; V gene: TRBV25-1; D gene: TRBD2; clone size: .; CDR3 length: 15; J gene: TRBJ2-1
CDR3 protein: CASRASSPGQPQHF; CDR3 DNA: TGTGCCAGTAGGGCCAGTAGCCCCGGTCAGCCCCAGCATTTT; V gene: TRBV19; D gene: .; clone size: .; CDR3 length: 14; J gene: TRBJ1-5
CDR3 protein: CASSRTGENEKLFF; CDR3 DNA: TGTGCCAGCAGTAGGACAGGGGAGAATGAAAAACTGTTTTTT; V gene: TRBV28; D gene: TRBD1; clone size: .; CDR3 length: 14; J gene: TRBJ1-4
CDR3 protein: CASAWRNTEAFF; CDR3 DNA: TGTGCCAGTGCGTGGAGGAACACTGAAGCTTTCTTT; V gene: TRBV7-2; D gene: .; clone size: .; CDR3 length: 12; J gene: TRBJ1-1
CDR3 protein: CASSPRTGRPRYGYTF; CDR3 DNA: TGTGCCAGCAGTCCCCGGACAGGCCGCCCCCGCTATGGCTACACCTTC; V gene: TRBV28; D gene: TRBD1; clone size: .; CDR3 length: 16; J gene: TRBJ1-2
CDR3 protein: CATAEDRAETQYF; CDR3 DNA: TGTGCCACGGCCGAGGACAGGGCGGAGACCCAGTACTTC; V gene: TRBV7-9; D gene: TRBD1; clone size: .; CDR3 length: 13; J gene: TRBJ2-5
CDR3 protein: CASSMTGGDQPQHF; CDR3 DNA: TGTGCCAGTAGCATGACAGGGGGCGATCAGCCCCAGCATTTT; V gene: TRBV19; D gene: TRBD1; clone size: .; CDR3 length: 14; J gene: TRBJ1-5
CDR3 protein: CASSLEAGGLSPLHF; CDR3 DNA: TGTGCCAGCAGCTTGGAGGCAGGGGGGTTGTCACCCCTCCACTTT; V gene: TRBV5-4; D gene: TRBD1; clone size: once; CDR3 length: 15; J gene: TRBJ1-6
CDR3 protein: CASSKGDGYTF; CDR3 DNA: TGTGCCAGCAGTAAAGGGGATGGCTACACCTTC; V gene: TRBV6-6; D gene: .; clone size: .; CDR3 length: 11; J gene: TRBJ1-2
CDR3 protein: CASSLEVLGPGDTQYF; CDR3 DNA: TGCGCCAGCAGCTTGGAGGTTCTGGGGCCGGGAGATACGCAGTATTTT; V gene: TRBV5-1; D gene: .; clone size: .; CDR3 length: 16; J gene: TRBJ2-3
CDR3 protein: CASRTGGGELFF; CDR3 DNA: TGTGCCAGCAGGACAGGGGGCGGGGAGCTGTTTTTT; V gene: TRBV5-6; D gene: TRBD1; clone size: .; CDR3 length: 12; J gene: TRBJ2-2
CDR3 protein: CASRPGTGGWQPQHF; CDR3 DNA: TGTGCCAGCAGGCCCGGGACAGGGGGCTGGCAGCCCCAGCATTTT; V gene: TRBV28; D gene: TRBD1; clone size: .; CDR3 length: 15; J gene: TRBJ1-5
CDR3 protein: CASSGGAGEDTQYF; CDR3 DNA: TGTGCCAGCAGCGGGGGGGCAGGGGAGGATACGCAGTATTTT; V gene: TRBV5-6; D gene: .; clone size: .; CDR3 length: 14; J gene: TRBJ2-3
CDR3 protein: CASSAGLADYNEQFF; CDR3 DNA: TGTGCCAGCAGCGCGGGACTAGCGGACTACAATGAGCAGTTCTTC; V gene: TRBV9; D gene: TRBD2; clone size: .; CDR3 length: 15; J gene: TRBJ2-1
CDR3 protein: CASSLSGTGANVLTF; CDR3 DNA: TGTGCCAGCAGCTTGTCGGGGACAGGGGCCAACGTCCTGACTTTC; V gene: TRBV5-4; D gene: .; clone size: .; CDR3 length: 15; J gene: TRBJ2-6
CDR3 protein: CASSSGGGSYEQYF; CDR3 DNA: TGTGCCAGTTCTAGCGGGGGGGGATCTTACGAGCAGTACTTC; V gene: TRBV19; D gene: TRBD2; clone size: .; CDR3 length: 14; J gene: TRBJ2-7
CDR3 protein: CASSAQLADNEQFF; CDR3 DNA: TGTGCCAGCAGCGCCCAACTAGCGGACAATGAGCAGTTCTTC; V gene: TRBV9; D gene: TRBD2; clone size: .; CDR3 length: 14; J gene: TRBJ2-1